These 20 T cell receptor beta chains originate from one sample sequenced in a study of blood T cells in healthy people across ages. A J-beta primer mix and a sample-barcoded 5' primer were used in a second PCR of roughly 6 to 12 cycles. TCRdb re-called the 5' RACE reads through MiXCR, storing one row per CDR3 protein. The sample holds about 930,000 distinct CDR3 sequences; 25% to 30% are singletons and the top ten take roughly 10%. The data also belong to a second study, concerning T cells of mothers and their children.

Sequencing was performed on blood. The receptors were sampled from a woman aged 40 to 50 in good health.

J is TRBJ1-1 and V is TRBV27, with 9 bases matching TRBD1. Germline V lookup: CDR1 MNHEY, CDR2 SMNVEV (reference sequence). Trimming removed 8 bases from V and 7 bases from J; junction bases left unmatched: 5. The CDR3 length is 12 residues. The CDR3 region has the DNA TGTGCCAGCGCAGACAGGGGGGATGAAGCTTTCTTT. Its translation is CASADRGDEAFF.

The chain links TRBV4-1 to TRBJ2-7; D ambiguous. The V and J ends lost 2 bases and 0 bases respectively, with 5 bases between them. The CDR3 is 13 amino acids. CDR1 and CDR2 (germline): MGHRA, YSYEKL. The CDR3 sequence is CASSQPSSYEQYF. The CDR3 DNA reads TGCGCCAGCAGCCAACCTAGCTCCTACGAGCAGTACTTC.

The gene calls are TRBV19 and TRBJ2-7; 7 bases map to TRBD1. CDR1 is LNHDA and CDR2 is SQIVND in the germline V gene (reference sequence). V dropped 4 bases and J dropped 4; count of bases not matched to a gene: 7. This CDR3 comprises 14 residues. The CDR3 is CASSTPGTVYEQYF. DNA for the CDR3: TGTGCCAGTAGTACCCCGGGGACAGTATACGAGCAGTACTTC.

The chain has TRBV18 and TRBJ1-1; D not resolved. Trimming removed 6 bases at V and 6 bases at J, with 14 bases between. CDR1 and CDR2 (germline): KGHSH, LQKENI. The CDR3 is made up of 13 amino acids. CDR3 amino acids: CASSQALTAEAFF. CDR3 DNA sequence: TGTGCCAGCTCCCAGGCCCTAACCGCTGAAGCTTTCTTT.

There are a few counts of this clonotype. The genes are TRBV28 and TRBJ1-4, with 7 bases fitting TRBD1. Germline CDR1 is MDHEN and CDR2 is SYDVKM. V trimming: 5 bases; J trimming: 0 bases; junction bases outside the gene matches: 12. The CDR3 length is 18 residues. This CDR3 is CASSPQDRDLATNEKLFF. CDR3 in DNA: TGTGCCAGCAGTCCCCAAGACAGGGACCTTGCAACTAATGAAAAACTGTTTTTT.

This CDR3 is CSVEEPGQGMKEQYF. DNA of the CDR3: TGCAGCGTTGAAGAACCGGGACAGGGGATGAAAGAGCAGTACTTC. This rearrangement joins TRBV29-1 to TRBJ2-7, with TRBD1 matching 10 bases. V trimming: 0 bases; J trimming: 7 bases; junction bases outside the gene matches: 9. The CDR3 consists of 15 residues. Germline CDR1 reads SQVTM; CDR2 reads ANQGSEA.

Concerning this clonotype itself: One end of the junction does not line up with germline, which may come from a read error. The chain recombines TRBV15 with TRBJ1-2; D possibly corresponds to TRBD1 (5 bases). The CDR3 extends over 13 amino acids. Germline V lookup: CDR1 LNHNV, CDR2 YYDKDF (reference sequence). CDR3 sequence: CATSSGGGYGYIF. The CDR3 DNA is TGTGCCACCAGCAGTGGTGGGGGATATGGCTACATCTTC. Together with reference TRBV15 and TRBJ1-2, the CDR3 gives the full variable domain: DAMVIQNPRYQVTQFGKPVTLSCSQTLNHNVMYWYQQKSSQAPKLLFHYYDKDFNNEADTPDNFQSRRPNTSFCFLDIRSPGLGDTAMYLCATSSGGGYGYIFGSGTRLTVV.

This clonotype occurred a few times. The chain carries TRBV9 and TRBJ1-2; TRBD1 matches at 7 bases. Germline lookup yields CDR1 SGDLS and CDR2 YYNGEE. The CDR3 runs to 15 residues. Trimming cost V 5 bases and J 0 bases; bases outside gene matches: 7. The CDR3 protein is CASRGGGGSNYGYTF. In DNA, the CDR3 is TGTGCCAGCAGAGGGGGCGGTGGGTCTAACTATGGCTACACCTTC.

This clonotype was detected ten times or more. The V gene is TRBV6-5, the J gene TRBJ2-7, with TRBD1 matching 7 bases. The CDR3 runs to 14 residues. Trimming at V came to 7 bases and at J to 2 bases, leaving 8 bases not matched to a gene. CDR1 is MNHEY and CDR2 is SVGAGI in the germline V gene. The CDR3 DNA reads TGTGCCAGCACCTCGACAGGGAATCCCTACGAGCAGTACTTC. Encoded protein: CASTSTGNPYEQYF.

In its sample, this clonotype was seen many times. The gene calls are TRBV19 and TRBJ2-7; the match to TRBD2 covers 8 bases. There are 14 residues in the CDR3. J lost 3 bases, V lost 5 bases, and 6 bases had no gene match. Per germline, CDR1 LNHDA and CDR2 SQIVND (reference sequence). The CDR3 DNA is TGTGCCAGTAGTTTTAGCGGGGAGATCTACGAGCAGTACTTC. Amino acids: CASSFSGEIYEQYF.

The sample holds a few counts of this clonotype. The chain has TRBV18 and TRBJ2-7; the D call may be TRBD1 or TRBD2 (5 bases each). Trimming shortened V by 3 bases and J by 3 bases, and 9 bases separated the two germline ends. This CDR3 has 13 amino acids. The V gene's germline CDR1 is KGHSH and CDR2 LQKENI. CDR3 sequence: CASSPGAYYEQYF. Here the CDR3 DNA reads TGTGCCAGCTCACCCGGGGCTTACTACGAGCAGTACTTC.

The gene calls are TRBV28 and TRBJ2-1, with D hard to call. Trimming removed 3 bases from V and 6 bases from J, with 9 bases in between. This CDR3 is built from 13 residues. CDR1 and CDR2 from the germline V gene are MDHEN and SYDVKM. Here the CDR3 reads CASSLPSRNEQFF. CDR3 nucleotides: TGTGCCAGCAGTTTGCCCTCACGCAATGAGCAGTTCTTC.

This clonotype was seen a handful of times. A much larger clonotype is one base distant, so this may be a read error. The chain's CDR3 is CSALRQGYSGANVRTF. DNA of the CDR3: TGCAGTGCCCTACGACAGGGTTACTCTGGGGCCAACGTCCGGACTTTC. The chain employs TRBV20-1 and TRBJ2-6; 7 nucleotides agree with TRBD1. The CDR3 is made up of 16 amino acids. Germline lookup yields CDR1 DFQATT and CDR2 SNEGSKA (reference sequence).

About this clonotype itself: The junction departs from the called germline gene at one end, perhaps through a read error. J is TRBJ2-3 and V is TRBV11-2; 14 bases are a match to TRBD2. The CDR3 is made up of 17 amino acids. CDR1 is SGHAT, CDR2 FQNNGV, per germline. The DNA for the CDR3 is TGTGCCAGCAGCCCGGGGACTAGCGGGGGAGTCGCAGATGCGCAGTATTTT. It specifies CASSPGTSGGVADAQYF. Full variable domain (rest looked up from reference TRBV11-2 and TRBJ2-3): EAGVAQSPRYKIIEKRQSVAFWCNPISGHATLYWYQQILGQGPKLLIQFQNNGVVDDSQLPKDRFSAERLKGVDSTLKIQPAKLEDSAVYLCASSPGTSGGVADAQYFGPGTRLTVL.

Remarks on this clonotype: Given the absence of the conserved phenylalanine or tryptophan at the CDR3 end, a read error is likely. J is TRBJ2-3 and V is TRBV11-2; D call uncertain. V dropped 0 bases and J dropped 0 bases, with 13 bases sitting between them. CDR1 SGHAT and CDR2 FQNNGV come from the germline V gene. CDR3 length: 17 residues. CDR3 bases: TGTGCCAGCAGCTTAGAGGTTGCAGGAGCTAGCACAGATACGCAGTATTTG. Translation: CASSLEVAGASTDTQYL.

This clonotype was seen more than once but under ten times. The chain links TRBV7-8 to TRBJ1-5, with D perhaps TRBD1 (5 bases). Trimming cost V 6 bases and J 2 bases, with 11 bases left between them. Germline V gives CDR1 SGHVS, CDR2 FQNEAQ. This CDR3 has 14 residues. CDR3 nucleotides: TGTGCCAGCAGTATAGTACAGGGCAATCAGCCCCAGCATTTT. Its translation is CASSIVQGNQPQHF. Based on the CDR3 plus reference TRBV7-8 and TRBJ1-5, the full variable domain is GAGVSQSPRYKVAKRGQDVALRCDPISGHVSLFWYQQALGQGPEFLTYFQNEAQLDKSGLPSDRFFAERPEGSVSTLKIQRTQQEDSAVYLCASSIVQGNQPQHFGDGTRLSIL.

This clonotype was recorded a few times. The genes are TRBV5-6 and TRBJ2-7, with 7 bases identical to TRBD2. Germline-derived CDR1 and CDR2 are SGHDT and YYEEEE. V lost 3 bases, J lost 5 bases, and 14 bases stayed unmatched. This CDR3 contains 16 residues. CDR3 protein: CASSWGGSPVLNEQYF. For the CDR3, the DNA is TGTGCCAGCAGCTGGGGGGGGTCGCCGGTCCTAAACGAGCAGTACTTC.

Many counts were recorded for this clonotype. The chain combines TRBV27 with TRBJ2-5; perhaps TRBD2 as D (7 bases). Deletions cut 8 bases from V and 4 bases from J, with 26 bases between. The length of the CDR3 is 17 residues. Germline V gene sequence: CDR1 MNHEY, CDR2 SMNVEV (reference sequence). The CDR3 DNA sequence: TGTGCCAGCCAGAGCCTCAGTCGGGGGGCATTCGGAGAGACCCAGTACTTC. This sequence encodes CASQSLSRGAFGETQYF.

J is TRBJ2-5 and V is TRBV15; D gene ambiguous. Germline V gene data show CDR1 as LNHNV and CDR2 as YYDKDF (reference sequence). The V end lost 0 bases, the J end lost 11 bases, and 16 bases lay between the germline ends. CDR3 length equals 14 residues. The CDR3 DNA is TGTGCCACCAGCAGAGACCGTCAGCAACTGGAGCAGTACTTC. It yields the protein CATSRDRQQLEQYF.

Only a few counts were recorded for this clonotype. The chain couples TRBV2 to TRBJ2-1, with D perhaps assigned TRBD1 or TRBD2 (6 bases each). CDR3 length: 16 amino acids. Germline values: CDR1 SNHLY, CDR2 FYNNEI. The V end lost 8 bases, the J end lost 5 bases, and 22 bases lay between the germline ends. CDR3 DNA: TGTGCCAGCCTTTTGGGGGGCCTAGGGATCCACAATGAGCAGTTCTTC. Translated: CASLLGGLGIHNEQFF. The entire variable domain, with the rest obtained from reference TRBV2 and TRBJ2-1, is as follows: EPEVTQTPSHQVTQMGQEVILRCVPISNHLYFYWYRQILGQKVEFLVSFYNNEISEKSEIFDDQFSVERPDGSNFTLKIRSTKLEDSAMYFCASLLGGLGIHNEQFFGPGTRLTVL.